A selection of T cell receptor beta chains follows, all from one sample in a study of response to subunit inactivated influenza vaccine. TCRdb redid the calling of the RT-PCR reads with MiXCR, one entry per CDR3 protein. Of around 520,000 distinct CDR3 sequences in the sample, about 25% were seen once. The sample consisted of CD4+ T cells sorted from PBMCs, taken 4 to 6 days after vaccination. All receptors come from a man over 45 who received an inactivated influenza vaccine. CDR3s include the opening cysteine and the closing phenylalanine or tryptophan. D genes are given only for firm matches. Where a row states a size, it is once, few, many or the class of an expanded clone; other rows omit it.

TRBV7-2	14	many	-	TRBJ2-1	TGTGCCAGCAGCAAACCGGGACTCGGAAACGAGCAGTTCTTC	CASSKPGLGNEQFF
TRBV20-1	13	few	TRBD2	TRBJ2-5	TGCAGTGCTCAAGGACTAGTTTGGGAGACCCAGTACTTC	CSAQGLVWETQYF
TRBV5-1	14	-	-	TRBJ2-7	TGCGCCAGCAGCCACCCCGAGGGGGCCTACGAGCAGTACTTC	CASSHPEGAYEQYF
TRBV7-2	17	-	-	TRBJ2-5	TGTGCCAGCAGCTTAGTTCCGGACCCCCCCGGAGAAGAGACCCAGTACTTC	CASSLVPDPPGEETQYF
TRBV9	13	-	TRBD1	TRBJ1-2	TGTGCCAACTCTTACAGGGGCATGTATGGCTACACCTTC	CANSYRGMYGYTF
TRBV4-1	14	-	-	TRBJ1-1	TGCGCCAGCAGCCACCAGGGGATGAACACTGAAGCTTTCTTT	CASSHQGMNTEAFF
TRBV28	15	few	TRBD2	TRBJ2-1	TGTGCCAGCTTCCATACTAGCGGAGCATACAATGAGCAGTTCTTC	CASFHTSGAYNEQFF
TRBV5-4	15	-	-	TRBJ2-3	TGTGCCAGCAGCCCCAATAGCGTTAGCACAGATACGCAGTATTTT	CASSPNSVSTDTQYF
TRBV5-1	19	-	TRBD2	TRBJ2-3	TGCGCCAGCAGCTTGGGACTAGCGGGGGGCCATGATAGCACAGATACGCAGTATTTT	CASSLGLAGGHDSTDTQYF
TRBV10-3	17	few	TRBD2	TRBJ2-1	TGTGCCATCAAGAACCCCTGGGGGGGAGGGACCTACAATGAGCAGTTCTTC	CAIKNPWGGGTYNEQFF
TRBV3-1	15	once	TRBD1	TRBJ2-7	TGTGCCAGCAGCAAGACAGGGATCCCCCACTACGAGCAGTACTTC	CASSKTGIPHYEQYF
TRBV5-1	12	few	TRBD1	TRBJ2-2	TGCGCCAGCTCTCAGGGGGCCGCGGAGCTGTTTTTT	CASSQGAAELFF
TRBV2	14	few	TRBD1	TRBJ1-1	TGTGCCAGCAGTGAAAGGACAGGGTGGGCTGAAGCTTTCTTT	CASSERTGWAEAFF
TRBV6-1	13	few	-	TRBJ2-7	TGTGCCAGCAGTGAGCGGGATCGCTACGAGCAGTACTTC	CASSERDRYEQYF
TRBV12-3/TRBV12-4	16	-	-	TRBJ2-4	TGTGCCAGCAGTTTAGGTGGCACCATAGCCAAAAACATTCAGTACTTC	CASSLGGTIAKNIQYF
TRBV11-2	13	-	-	TRBJ2-1	TGTGCCAGCAGCTTAGGCGGGGAGAGTGAGCAGTTCTTC	CASSLGGESEQFF
TRBV10-3	12	-	-	TRBJ2-7	TGTGCCATCTCGGGGACGCCGTACGAGCAGTACTTC	CAISGTPYEQYF
TRBV10-3	14	-	TRBD2	TRBJ2-3	TGTGCCTCAAAAGCGGGGGGCGACACAGATACGCAGTATTTT	CASKAGGDTDTQYF
TRBV5-1	13	-	-	TRBJ1-1	TGCGCCAGCAGCTTGGATCCGGGTTCGGAAGCTTTCTTT	CASSLDPGSEAFF
TRBV5-4	15	-	TRBD1	TRBJ2-7	TGTGCCAGCAGCGCGCCAGTGGGACAGGCTTTCGAGCAGTACTTC	CASSAPVGQAFEQYF
TRBV20-1	15	-	-	TRBJ2-5	TGCAGTGCTAGAGGGTACGCGGGGAGTGGAGAGACCCAGTACTTC	CSARGYAGSGETQYF
TRBV3-1	14	-	-	TRBJ1-1	TGTGCCAGCAGCCTCTCCGGGGACGGCACTGAAGCTTTCTTT	CASSLSGDGTEAFF
TRBV20-1	14	few	-	TRBJ1-5	TGCAGTGCCACTGAACAGGGTCTCAATCAGCCCCAGCATTTT	CSATEQGLNQPQHF
TRBV15	17	few	TRBD1	TRBJ1-1	TGTGCCACCAGCAGAGTTTTGCGTCGACAGGGGAACTCTGAAGCTTTCTTT	CATSRVLRRQGNSEAFF
TRBV5-1	16	few	TRBD1	TRBJ2-1	TGCGCCAGCAGCTTGGCGGGACAGGGGGGGGTGAGTGAGCAGTTCTTC	CASSLAGQGGVSEQFF
TRBV5-1	17	few	TRBD2	TRBJ2-1	TGCGCCAGCAGCTTGGCTAGCGGGGGCCGCTCCTACAATGAGCAGTTCTTC	CASSLASGGRSYNEQFF
TRBV9	15	-	-	TRBJ2-1	TGTGCCAGCAGCGTAGTTGAAAGGCCCTCGGATGAGCAGTTCTTC	CASSVVERPSDEQFF